This T cell receptor (beta chain) was captured by sequencing in a study of cytomegalovirus exposure and HLA in healthy donors. Notes on the study in general: Highly shared sequence variants in one cluster were likely a sequencing artifact.

Germline V gene data show CDR1 as GTSNPN and CDR2 as SVGIG (reference sequence). This CDR3 spans 14 amino acids. The ends lost 3 bases at V and 2 bases at J; junction bases unmatched: 4. PCR employed 60 Vbeta and 13 Jbeta primers. TCRdb's copy holds only in-frame clones and misses some; the assay was immunoSEQ multiplex PCR. The table has about 130,000 clones, more than 60% seen once; the top ten hold around 1.8%. A word on this clone: As yet, its antigen is unknown.

The material sequenced was PBMCs. The chain recombines TRBV30 with TRBJ2-1; 7 positions match TRBD1. This TCR was sampled from a woman in her forties in good health and CMV-seronegative. This chain's CDR3 is CAWRRQGAYNEQFF. In DNA, the CDR3 is TGTGCCTGGAGGAGGCAGGGGGCCTACAATGAGCAGTTCTTC.